This TCR beta chain was identified during a study of PD-L1 blockade in urothelial cancer. Time point: pretreatment peripheral blood. Profiling relied on immunoSEQ multiplex PCR, and the TCRdb table lists in-frame clones only, not all of them. The repertoire has about 63,000 clones, roughly 81% of them found once; the top ten carry 4.5% to 6%. The sequence was obtained from a man aged 70-80 years with urothelial cancer. The sequencing here drew on PBMCs, taken around atezolizumab (anti-PD-L1) treatment.

The CDR3, as DNA: TGCGCCAGCAGCCCCACGACAGGCCGGGGAACTGAAGCTTTCTTT. It specifies CASSPTTGRGTEAFF. The chain employs TRBV5-1 and TRBJ1-1; TRBD1 is a possible D gene (6 bases). The CDR3 has 15 residues. The V end lost 4 bases, the J end lost 5 bases, and 18 bases lay between the germline ends. Germline V lookup: CDR1 SGHRS, CDR2 YFSETQ.